This TCR beta chain was observed in a study of T cell responses to AZD1222 COVID-19 vaccine. General observations from the study: Of spike-specific TCRs, nearly half reportedly target regions left unmutated in variants. Spike regions recognized by vaccine-associated CD4 TCRs spanned the protein, led by 160-218 and 743-854. Donors skewed white British and female; clonal diversity was possibly underestimated. The peak T cell response came first, and repertoires were sampled only after it.

Sequencing was performed with immunoSEQ multiplex PCR; in TCRdb, only in-frame clones are kept and a portion is missing. The sample has around 130,000 clones; over 85% are singletons. Details on this clone: Its antigen is currently unknown.

This CDR3 has 18 residues. With V trimmed by 7 bases and J by 9 bases, 17 bases remained unmatched. Germline values: CDR1 LNHDA, CDR2 SQIVND (reference sequence). The chain couples TRBV19 to TRBJ2-1, with TRBD2 matching over 14 bases. This receptor was identified in an adult in good health. The sample consisted of peripheral blood, taken on day 0 of AZD1222 vaccination. CDR3 in DNA: TGTGCCAGTACTCTCCCTTCCTTGACTAGCGGGGGGGCCAGTGAGCAGTTCTTC. Its translation is CASTLPSLTSGGASEQFF.